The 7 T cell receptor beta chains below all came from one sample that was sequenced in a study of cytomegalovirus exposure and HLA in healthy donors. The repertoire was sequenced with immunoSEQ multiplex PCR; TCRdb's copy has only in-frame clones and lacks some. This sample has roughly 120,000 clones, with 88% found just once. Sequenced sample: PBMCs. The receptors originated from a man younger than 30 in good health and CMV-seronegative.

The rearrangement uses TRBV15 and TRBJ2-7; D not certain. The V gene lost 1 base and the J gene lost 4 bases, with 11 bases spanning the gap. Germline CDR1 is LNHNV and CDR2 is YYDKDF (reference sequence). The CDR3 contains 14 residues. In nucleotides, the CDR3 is TGTGCCACCAGCAGAGTTGTGGGCCAGTACGAGCAGTACTTC. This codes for CATSRVVGQYEQYF.

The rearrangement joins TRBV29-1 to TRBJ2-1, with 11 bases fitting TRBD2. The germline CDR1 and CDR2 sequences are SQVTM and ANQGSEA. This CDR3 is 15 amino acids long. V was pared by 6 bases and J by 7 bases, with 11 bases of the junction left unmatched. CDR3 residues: CSVNIAGGPGNEQFF. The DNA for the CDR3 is TGCAGCGTAAACATAGCGGGGGGGCCAGGGAATGAGCAGTTCTTC.

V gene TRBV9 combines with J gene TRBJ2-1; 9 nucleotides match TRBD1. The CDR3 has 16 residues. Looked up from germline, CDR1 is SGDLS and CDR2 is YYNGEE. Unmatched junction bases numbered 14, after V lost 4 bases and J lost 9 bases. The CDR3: CASSRNTGGAKGEQFF. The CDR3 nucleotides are TGTGCCAGCAGCCGCAATACAGGGGGCGCGAAGGGTGAGCAGTTCTTC.

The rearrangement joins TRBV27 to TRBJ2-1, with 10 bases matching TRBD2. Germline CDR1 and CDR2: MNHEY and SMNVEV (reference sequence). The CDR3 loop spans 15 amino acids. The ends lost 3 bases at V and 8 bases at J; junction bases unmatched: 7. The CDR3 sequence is CASSLSSGGIDEQFF. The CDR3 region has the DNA TGTGCCAGCAGTTTGTCTAGCGGGGGAATAGATGAGCAGTTCTTC.

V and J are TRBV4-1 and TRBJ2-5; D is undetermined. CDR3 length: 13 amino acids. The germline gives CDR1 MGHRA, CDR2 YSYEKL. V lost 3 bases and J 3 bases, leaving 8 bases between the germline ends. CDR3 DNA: TGCGCCAGCAGCCACCCAGGTGAAGAGACCCAGTACTTC. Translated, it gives CASSHPGEETQYF.

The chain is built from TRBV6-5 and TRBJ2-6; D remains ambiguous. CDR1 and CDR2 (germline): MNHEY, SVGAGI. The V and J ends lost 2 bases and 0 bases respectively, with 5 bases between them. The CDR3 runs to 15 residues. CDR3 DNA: TGTGCCAGCAGTTACCCCATCTCTGGGGCCAACGTCCTGACTTTC. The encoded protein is CASSYPISGANVLTF.

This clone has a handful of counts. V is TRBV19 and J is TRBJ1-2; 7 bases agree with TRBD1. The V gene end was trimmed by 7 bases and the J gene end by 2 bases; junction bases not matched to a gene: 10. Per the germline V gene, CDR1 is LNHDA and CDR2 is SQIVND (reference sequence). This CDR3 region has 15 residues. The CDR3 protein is CASIVQRGQNYGYTF. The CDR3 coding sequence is TGTGCCAGTATCGTCCAGAGGGGGCAGAACTATGGCTACACCTTC.